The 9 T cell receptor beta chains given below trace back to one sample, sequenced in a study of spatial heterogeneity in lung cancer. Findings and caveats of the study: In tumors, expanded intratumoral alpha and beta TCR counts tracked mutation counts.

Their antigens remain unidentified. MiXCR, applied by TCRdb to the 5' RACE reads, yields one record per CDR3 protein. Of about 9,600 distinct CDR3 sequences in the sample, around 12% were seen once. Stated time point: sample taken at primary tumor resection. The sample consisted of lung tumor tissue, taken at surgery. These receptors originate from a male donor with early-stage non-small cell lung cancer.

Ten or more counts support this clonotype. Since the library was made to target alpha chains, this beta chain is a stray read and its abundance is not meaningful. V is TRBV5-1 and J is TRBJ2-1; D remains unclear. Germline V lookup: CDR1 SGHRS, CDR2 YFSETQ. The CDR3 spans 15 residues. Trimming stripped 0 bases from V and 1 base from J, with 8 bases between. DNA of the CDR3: TGCGCCAGCAGCTTGGACGTCTTTTCCTACAATGAGCAGTTCTTC. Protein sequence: CASSLDVFSYNEQFF.

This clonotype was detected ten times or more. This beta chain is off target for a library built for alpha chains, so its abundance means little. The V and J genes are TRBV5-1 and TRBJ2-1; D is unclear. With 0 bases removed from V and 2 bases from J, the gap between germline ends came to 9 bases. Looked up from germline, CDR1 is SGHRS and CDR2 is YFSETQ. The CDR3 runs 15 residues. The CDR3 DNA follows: TGCGCCAGCAGCTTGGATGGTGCGACCTACAATGAGCAGTTCTTC. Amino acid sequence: CASSLDGATYNEQFF.

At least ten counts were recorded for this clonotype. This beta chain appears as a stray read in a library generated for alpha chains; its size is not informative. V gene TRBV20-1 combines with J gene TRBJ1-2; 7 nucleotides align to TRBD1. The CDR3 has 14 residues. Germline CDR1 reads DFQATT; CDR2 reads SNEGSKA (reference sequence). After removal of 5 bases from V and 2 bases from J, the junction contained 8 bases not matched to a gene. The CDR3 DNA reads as TGCAGTGCTTATCGGACAGGTGTCAACTATGGCTACACCTTC. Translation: CSAYRTGVNYGYTF.

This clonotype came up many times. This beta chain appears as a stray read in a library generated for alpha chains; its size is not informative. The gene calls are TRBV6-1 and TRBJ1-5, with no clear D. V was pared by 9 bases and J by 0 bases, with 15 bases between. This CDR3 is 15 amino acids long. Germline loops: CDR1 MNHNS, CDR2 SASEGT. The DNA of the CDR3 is TGTGCCAGTTTATGGACGGCCGATAGCAATCAGCCCCAGCATTTT. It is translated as CASLWTADSNQPQHF.

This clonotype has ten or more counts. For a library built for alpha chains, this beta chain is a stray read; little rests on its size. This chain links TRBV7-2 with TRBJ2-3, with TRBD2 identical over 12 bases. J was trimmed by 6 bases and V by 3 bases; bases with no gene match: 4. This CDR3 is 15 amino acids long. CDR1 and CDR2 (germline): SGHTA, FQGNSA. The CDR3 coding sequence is TGTGCCAGCAGCTTGACTAGCGGGAGATTCGATACGCAGTATTTT. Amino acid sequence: CASSLTSGRFDTQYF.

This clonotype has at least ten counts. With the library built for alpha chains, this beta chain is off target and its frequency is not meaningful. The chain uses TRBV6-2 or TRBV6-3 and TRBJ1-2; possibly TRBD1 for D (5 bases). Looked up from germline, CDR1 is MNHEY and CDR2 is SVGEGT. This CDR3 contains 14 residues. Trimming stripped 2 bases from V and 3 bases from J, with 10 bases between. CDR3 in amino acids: CASSYDQGDYGYTF. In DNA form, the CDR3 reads TGTGCCAGCAGTTACGACCAGGGAGACTATGGCTACACCTTC.

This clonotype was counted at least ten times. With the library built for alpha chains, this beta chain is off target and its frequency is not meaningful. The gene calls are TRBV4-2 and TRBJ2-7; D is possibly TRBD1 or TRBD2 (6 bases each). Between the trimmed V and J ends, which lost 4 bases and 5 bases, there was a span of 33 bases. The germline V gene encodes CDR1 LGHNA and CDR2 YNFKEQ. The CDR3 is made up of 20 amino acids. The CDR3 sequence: CASSRDWSGVAVSRIHEQYF. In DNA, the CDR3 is TGTGCCAGCAGCCGTGATTGGTCAGGGGTAGCGGTTTCCAGGATCCACGAGCAGTACTTC.

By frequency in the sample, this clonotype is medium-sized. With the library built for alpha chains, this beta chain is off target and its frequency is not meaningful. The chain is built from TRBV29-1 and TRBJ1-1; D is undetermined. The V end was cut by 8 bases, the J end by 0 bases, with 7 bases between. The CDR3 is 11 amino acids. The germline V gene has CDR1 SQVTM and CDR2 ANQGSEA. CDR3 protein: CSITLNTEAFF. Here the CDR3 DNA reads TGCAGCATAACCCTGAACACTGAAGCTTTCTTT.

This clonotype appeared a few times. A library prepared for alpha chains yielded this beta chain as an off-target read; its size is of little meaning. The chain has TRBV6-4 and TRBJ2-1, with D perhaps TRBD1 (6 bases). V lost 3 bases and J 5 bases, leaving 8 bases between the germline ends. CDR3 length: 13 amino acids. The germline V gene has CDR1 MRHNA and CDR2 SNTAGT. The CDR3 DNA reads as TGTGCCAGCAGTGAGCAGGGGAACAATGAGCAGTTCTTC. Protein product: CASSEQGNNEQFF.